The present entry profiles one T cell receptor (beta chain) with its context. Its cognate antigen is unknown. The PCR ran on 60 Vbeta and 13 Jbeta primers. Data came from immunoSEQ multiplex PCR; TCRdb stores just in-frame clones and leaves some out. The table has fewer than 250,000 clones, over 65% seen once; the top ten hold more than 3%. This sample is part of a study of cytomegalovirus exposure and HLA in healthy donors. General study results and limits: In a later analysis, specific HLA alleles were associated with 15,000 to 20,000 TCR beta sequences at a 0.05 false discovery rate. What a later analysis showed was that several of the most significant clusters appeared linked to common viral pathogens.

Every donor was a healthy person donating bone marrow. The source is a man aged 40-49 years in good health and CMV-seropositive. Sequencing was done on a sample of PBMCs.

The CDR3 region has the DNA TGTGCCAGCAGCCCGGACAGGACCTCTGGAAACACCATATATTTT. It codes for CASSPDRTSGNTIYF. The chain employs TRBV4-2 and TRBJ1-3; 7 bases are shared with TRBD1. From germline, CDR1 is LGHNA and CDR2 YNFKEQ. The V segment lost 4 bases and the J segment 0 bases; nucleotides outside the gene matches: 3. This CDR3 contains 15 residues.